This T cell receptor beta chain was captured by sequencing in a study of radiation and T cells in renal cell carcinoma. Study-wide context: Nephrectomy followed 15 Gy stereotactic body radiation by 4 weeks.

Remarks on this clone: Its antigen is unknown.

Points from the study as a whole: In blood, top tumor clones expanded by 2 weeks, shrinking by 4.

TCRdb's table, derived via immunoSEQ multiplex PCR, lists solely in-frame clones and lacks some. The sample gives 130,000 to 150,000 clones, around 89% of which show up once; roughly 4.1% is in the top ten. V lost 4 bases and J lost 2; bases outside the gene matches: 8. This CDR3 has 15 residues. The time point: baseline pretreatment blood. Described treatment: 15 Gy SBRT to primary tumor, nephrectomy 4 weeks later. After SBRT, blood was collected at 2 and 4 weeks, plus baseline. The tumor was a clear cell renal cell carcinoma. The source material was blood, sampled from a patient whose treatment included radiotherapy and nephrectomy. This receptor was identified in a woman between 65 and 79 years old with renal cell carcinoma. The gene calls are TRBV5-3 and TRBJ1-2, with TRBD1 identical over 7 bases. TRBV5-3 is noted as an ORF with a role that remains uncertain. For the CDR3, the DNA is TGTGCCAGAAGCCCAAGACAGGGAGGAAACTATGGCTACACCTTC. Translated: CARSPRQGGNYGYTF.